The clone carrying this TCR beta chain was observed many times. Its antigen is not identified. The data stem from a study of post-analysis software for immune sequencing data. The study, taken as a whole, reports: Controls showed lower frequencies than patients for a handful of TRBV segments, and TRBV5-6, TRBV5-1 and TRBV20-1 were among these.

Presence of unique molecular identifiers characterized the TCR beta cDNA libraries. TCRdb analysed the PCR reads with MiXCR anew, one entry per CDR3 protein. The sample includes about 260,000 distinct CDR3 sequences, just over 35% seen only once; the top ten take under 5.5%. Per the germline V gene, CDR1 is SGHVS and CDR2 is FQNEAQ. With 3 bases removed from V and 5 bases from J, the gap between germline ends came to 12 bases. The CDR3 is 14 amino acids. The receptor's source is a girl under 18 with multiple sclerosis. This chain uses TRBV7-8 with TRBJ2-3; perhaps TRBD1 as D (6 bases). The sample consisted of blood. The CDR3 loop is CASSFGGREDTQYF. CDR3 bases: TGTGCCAGCAGCTTTGGGGGCAGGGAAGATACGCAGTATTTT.